These 3 T cell receptor beta chains were all obtained from the same sample, sequenced in a study of graft-versus-host responses after intestinal transplantation. These receptors' antigens are unknown. Using immunoSEQ multiplex PCR, the repertoire was profiled, and TCRdb retains in-frame clones only, with some absent. The sample records 90,000 or so clones, about four fifths being singletons. Sequencing was performed on unstimulated CD4+ T cells sorted from spleen or lymph node cells, taken before intestinal transplant. The receptor source for this set is a human donor who received an intestinal transplant.

This sequence joins TRBV7-2 and TRBJ2-7, with 9 nucleotides matching TRBD1. Trimming at V came to 1 base and at J to 9 bases, leaving 10 bases not matched to a gene. The CDR3 extends over 15 amino acids. Germline assignment: CDR1 SGHTA and CDR2 FQGNSA. CDR3 bases: TGTGCCAGCAGCTTAGGGGGACAGGGAGGAGGGTCGCAGTACTTC. Translated: CASSLGGQGGGSQYF. Together with reference TRBV7-2 and TRBJ2-7, the CDR3 gives the full variable domain: GAGVSQSPSNKVTEKGKDVELRCDPISGHTALYWYRQSLGQGLEFLIYFQGNSAPDKSGLPSDRFSAERTGGSVSTLTIQRTQQEDSAVYLCASSLGGQGGGSQYFGPGTRLTVT.

The V gene is TRBV5-6, the J gene TRBJ2-7; D is possibly TRBD2 (5 bases). Between the trimmed V and J ends, which lost 1 base and 5 bases, there was a span of 10 bases. Germline V gene lookup returns CDR1 SGHDT and CDR2 YYEEEE. CDR3 length equals 13 residues. Written as DNA, the CDR3 is TGTGCCAGCAGCTTGCTCGGGCGGGACGAGCAGTACTTC. It translates to CASSLLGRDEQYF.

The J gene is TRBJ2-2, the V gene TRBV7-9; TRBD1 might be the D (5 bases). The CDR3 is 14 residues long. Trimming cost V 1 base and J 3 bases, with 6 bases left between them. The germline gives CDR1 SEHNR, CDR2 FQNEAQ (reference sequence). In nucleotides, the CDR3 is TGTGCCAGCAGCTTAGGCAGGGACACCGGGGAGCTGTTTTTT. Translated: CASSLGRDTGELFF. The entire variable domain, with the rest obtained from reference TRBV7-9 and TRBJ2-2, is as follows: DTGVSQNPRHKITKRGQNVTFRCDPISEHNRLYWYRQTLGQGPEFLTYFQNEAQLEKSRLLSDRFSAERPKGSFSTLEIQRTEQGDSAMYLCASSLGRDTGELFFGEGSRLTVL.